Each of the 21 T cell receptor beta chains below was sequenced from the same sample in a study of shared clonotypes between healthy human individuals. The protocol was immunoSEQ multiplex PCR, while the TCRdb copy is restricted to in-frame clones and leaves out a portion. Among a few hundred thousand clones, 60% to 80% were seen once, and the ten largest hold about 12%. The sequencing input was PBMCs. The origin of the receptors is a woman between 40 and 55 years old in good health. Some clones in this sample may be carry-over from other donors' samples.

Comment on this clone: A far larger clone lies a single base away; this is likely a read error. The chain recombines TRBV11-3 with TRBJ2-7, with D possibly TRBD2 on 7 matching bases. The germline V gene has CDR1 SGHNT and CDR2 YENEEA. This CDR3 spans 12 amino acids. CDR3 amino acids: CANSLGGREQYF. The CDR3 nucleotides read TGTGCCAACAGCTTGGGGGGGCGAGAGCAGTACTTC.

This clone was counted only a few times. J is TRBJ1-2 and V is TRBV4-1; 7 bases align to TRBD1. V shed 0 bases and J 7 bases; nucleotides not matched to a gene: 8. CDR1 MGHRA and CDR2 YSYEKL come from the germline V gene. The CDR3 loop spans 15 amino acids. CDR3 in DNA: TGCGCCAGCAGCCAAGAGACAGGGATGATTGGTGGCTACACCTTC. It is translated as CASSQETGMIGGYTF.

This clone has just a few counts. The rearrangement joins TRBV4-2 to TRBJ2-7; 10 bases map to TRBD2. From germline, CDR1 is LGHNA and CDR2 YNFKEQ. The ends lost 0 bases at V and 4 bases at J; junction bases unmatched: 6. There are 16 residues in the CDR3. CDR3 in DNA: TGTGCCAGCAGCCAAGATAGGACTAGCGGTAGATACGAGCAGTACTTC. Protein product: CASSQDRTSGRYEQYF.

This chain uses TRBV5-1 with TRBJ1-4; D gene unclear. The germline V gene encodes CDR1 SGHRS and CDR2 YFSETQ. Trimming took 4 bases from V and 4 from J, leaving 14 bases between them. The CDR3 spans 15 residues. CDR3 DNA sequence: TGCGCCAGCAGCCCCAAGTCGGGCTATAATGAAAAACTGTTTTTT. It is translated as CASSPKSGYNEKLFF. Looking up the rest from reference TRBV5-1 and TRBJ1-4 gives the full variable domain: KAGVTQTPRYLIKTRGQQVTLSCSPISGHRSVSWYQQTPGQGLQFLFEYFSETQRNKGNFPGRFSGRQFSNSRSEMNVSTLELGDSALYLCASSPKSGYNEKLFFGSGTQLSVL.

The chain carries TRBV28 and TRBJ2-5; maybe TRBD1 (7 bases). Trimming cost V 5 bases and J 9 bases, with 10 bases left between them. CDR1 and CDR2 (germline): MDHEN, SYDVKM. The CDR3 is 11 residues long. CDR3 residues: CASSLRGAQYF. CDR3 coding DNA: TGTGCCAGCAGTCTCAGGGGGGCCCAGTACTTC.

CDR3: CASRPGSTSNQPQHF. Here the CDR3 DNA reads TGTGCCAGCAGGCCAGGAAGTACTAGCAATCAGCCCCAGCATTTT. The genes are TRBV28 and TRBJ1-5; no reliable D call. With 6 bases removed from V and 0 bases from J, the gap between germline ends came to 12 bases. This CDR3 is built from 15 residues. CDR1 is MDHEN, CDR2 SYDVKM, per germline.

CDR3 bases: TGTGCCAGCAGCCCCCCCGCCGAGCAGTACTTC. Protein: CASSPPAEQYF. This chain links TRBV21-1 with TRBJ2-7. TRBV21-1 corresponds to a pseudogene. CDR3 length: 11 residues.

This clone was seen a single time. The chain links TRBV11-2 to TRBJ2-3, with TRBD2 matching over 10 bases. The CDR3 is made up of 18 amino acids. CDR1 is SGHAT, CDR2 FQNNGV, per germline. The V and J ends lost 5 bases and 2 bases, in that order; junction bases with no gene match: 13. This CDR3 is CASSRPVGLAVTTDTQYF. The CDR3 DNA sequence: TGTGCCAGCAGCAGGCCCGTTGGACTAGCGGTAACCACAGATACGCAGTATTTT.

The chain links TRBV21-1 to TRBJ2-1; TRBD2 reflects the table's D call only, with no check against the DNA. TRBV21-1 has pseudogene status. CDR3 size: 19 residues. CDR3 DNA sequence: TGTGCCAGCAGCAGCCTTTTGGTTCTGGAGGAGCTGATGTACAATGAGCAGTTCTTC. Translating it yields CASSSLLVLEELMYNEQFF.

This clone was observed a few times. Different DNA sequences within this sample yield the same CDR3. V is TRBV6-5 and J is TRBJ1-3; D is ambiguous. V shed 0 bases and J shed 1 base, with 1 base lying between them. This CDR3 has 13 residues. Germline CDR1 reads MNHEY; CDR2 reads SVGAGI. The CDR3 here is CASSYSSGNTIYF. The CDR3 nucleotides read TGTGCCAGCAGTTACTCATCTGGAAACACCATATATTTT.

This clone came up once. The rearrangement uses TRBV30 and TRBJ1-3; D uncertain. The end of the DNA aligns better with TRBJ2-2, so the J call may be wrong. This CDR3 contains 12 residues. Looked up from germline, CDR1 is GTSNPN and CDR2 is SVGIG (reference sequence). CDR3 loop: CAWSKGTGELFF. CDR3 DNA: TGTGCCTGGAGTAAGGGCACCGGGGAGCTGTTTTTT.

The chain joins TRBV6-1 to TRBJ1-1, with 8 positions matching TRBD1. Per the germline V gene, CDR1 is MNHNS and CDR2 is SASEGT. V shed 3 bases and J 5 bases; nucleotides not matched to a gene: 11. The CDR3 sequence is 16 residues long. The CDR3 DNA reads TGTGCCAGCAGTGATGAGGGACAGGCCGGACGGACTGAAGCTTTCTTT. This encodes CASSDEGQAGRTEAFF.

The CDR3 loop reads CASSPQRGRQETQYF. As DNA, the CDR3 is TGTGCCAGCAGCCCTCAAAGGGGCCGCCAAGAGACCCAGTACTTC. The rearrangement links TRBV9 to TRBJ2-5, with D perhaps matching TRBD1 (5 bases). The CDR3 spans 15 residues. Germline V gene sequence: CDR1 SGDLS, CDR2 YYNGEE. The ends were cut back, 4 bases at V and 1 base at J, with 14 bases in the middle.

This sequence joins TRBV6-5 and TRBJ2-2; D tentatively reads TRBD1 or TRBD2 (5 bases each). This CDR3 has 15 residues. Germline V gene sequence: CDR1 MNHEY, CDR2 SVGAGI. With 8 bases removed from V and 0 bases from J, the gap between germline ends came to 13 bases. This CDR3 is CASPSRESNTGELFF. CDR3 in DNA: TGTGCCAGCCCCTCCAGGGAGTCGAACACCGGGGAGCTGTTTTTT.

The chain links TRBV5-1 to TRBJ1-3, with D unclear. V was shortened by 4 bases and J by 0 bases, with 11 bases between the two germline ends. Germline V gene lookup returns CDR1 SGHRS and CDR2 YFSETQ. This CDR3 has 15 amino acids. CDR3 DNA: TGCGCCAGCAGCCCAGACGCCAGCTCTGGAAACACCATATATTTT. This translates into CASSPDASSGNTIYF. Full variable domain (remainder filled in from reference TRBV5-1 and TRBJ1-3): KAGVTQTPRYLIKTRGQQVTLSCSPISGHRSVSWYQQTPGQGLQFLFEYFSETQRNKGNFPGRFSGRQFSNSRSEMNVSTLELGDSALYLCASSPDASSGNTIYFGEGSWLTVV.

The rearrangement uses TRBV5-1 and TRBJ1-1; 9 positions match TRBD1. The CDR3 is 14 amino acids. V was pared by 4 bases and J by 4 bases, with 5 bases of the junction left unmatched. Germline CDR1 and CDR2: SGHRS and YFSETQ. The CDR3 DNA is TGCGCCAGCAGCCCAACGACAGGGGGCACTGAAGCTTTCTTT. Its translation is CASSPTTGGTEAFF.

This clone was picked up a small number of times. The genes are TRBV19 and TRBJ1-1, with a weak D call TRBD1 (5 bases). CDR3 length equals 12 residues. The V end was cut by 5 bases, the J end by 11 bases, with 15 bases between. CDR1 and CDR2 (germline): LNHDA, SQIVND (reference sequence). The CDR3, as DNA: TGTGCCAGTAGTCCCTCAAGGGGCAGGGCTTTCTTT. It translates to CASSPSRGRAFF.

This clone has only a few counts. The chain employs TRBV5-6 and TRBJ1-1; D gene uncertain. The germline V and J ends were trimmed by 0 bases and 5 bases, with 11 bases remaining between them. The CDR3 is made up of 14 amino acids. CDR1 is SGHDT and CDR2 is YYEEEE in the germline V gene. DNA of the CDR3: TGTGCCAGCAGCTTGGCGGGGAGGCCGACTGAAGCTTTCTTT. It codes for CASSLAGRPTEAFF.

The chain has TRBV7-2 and TRBJ2-1; D uncertain. The CDR3 is made up of 15 amino acids. CDR1 and CDR2 (germline): SGHTA, FQGNSA. V was cut by 6 bases and J by 1 base, with 13 bases left in between. The CDR3 protein is CASRFELGSYNEQFF. The CDR3 DNA is TGTGCCAGCAGGTTTGAGCTAGGGTCCTACAATGAGCAGTTCTTC.

The chain has TRBV28 and TRBJ2-7, with 9 nucleotides matching TRBD1. The CDR3 spans 14 residues. Germline V gene sequence: CDR1 MDHEN, CDR2 SYDVKM. V lost 5 bases to trimming and J lost 5 bases; unmatched junction nucleotides: 7. CDR3 in DNA: TGTGCCAGCAGTACCTGGACAGGGGCGGACGAGCAGTACTTC. It yields the protein CASSTWTGADEQYF.

The gene calls are TRBV29-1 and TRBJ1-2; D remains ambiguous. Germline assignment: CDR1 SQVTM and CDR2 ANQGSEA. The CDR3 contains 12 residues. Trimming shortened V by 5 bases and J by 2 bases, and 9 bases separated the two germline ends. For the CDR3, the DNA is TGCAGCGTTTGGGAGGGCAACTATGGCTACACCTTC. This codes for CSVWEGNYGYTF.